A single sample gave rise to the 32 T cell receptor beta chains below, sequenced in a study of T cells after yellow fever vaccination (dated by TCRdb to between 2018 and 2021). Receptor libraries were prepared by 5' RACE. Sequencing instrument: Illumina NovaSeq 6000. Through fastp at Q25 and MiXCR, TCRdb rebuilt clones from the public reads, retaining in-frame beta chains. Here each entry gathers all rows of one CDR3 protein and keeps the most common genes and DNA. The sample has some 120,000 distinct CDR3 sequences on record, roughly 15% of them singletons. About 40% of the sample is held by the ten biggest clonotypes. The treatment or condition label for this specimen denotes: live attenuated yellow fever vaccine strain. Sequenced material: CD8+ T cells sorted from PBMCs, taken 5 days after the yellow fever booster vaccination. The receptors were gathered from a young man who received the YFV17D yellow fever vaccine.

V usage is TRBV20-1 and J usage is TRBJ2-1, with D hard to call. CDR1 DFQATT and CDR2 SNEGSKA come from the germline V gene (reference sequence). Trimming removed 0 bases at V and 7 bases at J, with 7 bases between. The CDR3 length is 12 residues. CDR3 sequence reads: CSARDVRNEQFF. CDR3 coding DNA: TGCAGTGCTAGAGATGTTCGGAATGAGCAGTTCTTC.

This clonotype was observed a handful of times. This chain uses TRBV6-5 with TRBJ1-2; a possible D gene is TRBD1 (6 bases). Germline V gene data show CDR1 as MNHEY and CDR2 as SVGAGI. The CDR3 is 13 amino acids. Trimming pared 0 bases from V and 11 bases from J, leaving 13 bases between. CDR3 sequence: CASSYSTGSVYTF. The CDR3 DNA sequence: TGTGCCAGCAGTTACTCCACAGGGAGTGTATACACCTTC.

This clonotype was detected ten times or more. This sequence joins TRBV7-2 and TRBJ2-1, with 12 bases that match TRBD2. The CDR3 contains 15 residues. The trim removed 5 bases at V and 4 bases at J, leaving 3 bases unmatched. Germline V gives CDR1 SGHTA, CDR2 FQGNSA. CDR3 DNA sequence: TGTGCCAGCAGCGTCACTAGCGGGGGGTACAATGAGCAGTTCTTC. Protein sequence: CASSVTSGGYNEQFF. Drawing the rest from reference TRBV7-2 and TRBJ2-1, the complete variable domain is GAGVSQSPSNKVTEKGKDVELRCDPISGHTALYWYRQSLGQGLEFLIYFQGNSAPDKSGLPSDRFSAERTGGSVSTLTIQRTQQEDSAVYLCASSVTSGGYNEQFFGPGTRLTVL.

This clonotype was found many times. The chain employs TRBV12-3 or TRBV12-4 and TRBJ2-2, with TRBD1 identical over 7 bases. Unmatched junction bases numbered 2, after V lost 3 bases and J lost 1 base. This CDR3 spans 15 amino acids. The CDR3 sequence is CASSFYRGNTGELFF. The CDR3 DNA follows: TGTGCCAGCAGTTTTTACAGGGGGAACACCGGGGAGCTGTTTTTT.

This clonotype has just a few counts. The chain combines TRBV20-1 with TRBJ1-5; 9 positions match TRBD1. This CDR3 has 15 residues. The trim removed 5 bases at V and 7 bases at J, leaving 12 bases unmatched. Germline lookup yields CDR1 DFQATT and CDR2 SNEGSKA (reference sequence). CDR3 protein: CSADPPGQGSQPQHF. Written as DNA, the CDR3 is TGCAGTGCTGACCCCCCGGGACAGGGAAGCCAGCCCCAGCATTTT.

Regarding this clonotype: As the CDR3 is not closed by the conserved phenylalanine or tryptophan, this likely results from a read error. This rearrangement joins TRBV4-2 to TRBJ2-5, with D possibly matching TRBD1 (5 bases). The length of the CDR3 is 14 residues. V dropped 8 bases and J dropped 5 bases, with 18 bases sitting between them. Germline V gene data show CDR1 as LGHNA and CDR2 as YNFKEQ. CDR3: CASAPGLRAETQYL. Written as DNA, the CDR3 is TGTGCCAGCGCCCCAGGGCTCCGGGCGGAGACCCAGTACCTC.

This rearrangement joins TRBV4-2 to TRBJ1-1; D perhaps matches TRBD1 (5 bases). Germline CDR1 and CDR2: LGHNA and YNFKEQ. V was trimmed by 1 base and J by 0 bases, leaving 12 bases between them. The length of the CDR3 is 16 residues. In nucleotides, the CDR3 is TGTGCCAGCAGCCAAGGTCGACAGAGCATGAACACTGAAGCTTTCTTT. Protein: CASSQGRQSMNTEAFF.

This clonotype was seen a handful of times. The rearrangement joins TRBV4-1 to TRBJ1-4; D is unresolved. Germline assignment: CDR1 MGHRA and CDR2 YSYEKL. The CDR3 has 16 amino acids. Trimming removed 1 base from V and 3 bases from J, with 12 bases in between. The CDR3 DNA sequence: TGCGCCAGCAGCCAAGGCTCAGCGGTCTCTAATGAAAAACTGTTTTTT. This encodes CASSQGSAVSNEKLFF.

CDR3 protein: CASSLGGRPLGYTF. The CDR3 DNA reads TGTGCCAGCAGCTTGGGGGGCCGTCCCCTTGGCTACACCTTC. The chain has TRBV5-5 and TRBJ1-2; a possible D gene is TRBD1 (5 bases). This CDR3 contains 14 residues. V was shortened by 0 bases and J by 7 bases, with 13 bases between the two germline ends. In germline, CDR1 is SGHKS, CDR2 YYEKEE (reference sequence).

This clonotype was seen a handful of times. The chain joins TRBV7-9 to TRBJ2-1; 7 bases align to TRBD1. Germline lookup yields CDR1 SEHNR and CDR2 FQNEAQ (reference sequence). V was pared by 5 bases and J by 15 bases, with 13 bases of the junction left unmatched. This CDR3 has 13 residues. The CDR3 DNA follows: TGTGCCAGCAGCGTACAGGACAGGACGGCCTGGTTCTTC. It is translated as CASSVQDRTAWFF.

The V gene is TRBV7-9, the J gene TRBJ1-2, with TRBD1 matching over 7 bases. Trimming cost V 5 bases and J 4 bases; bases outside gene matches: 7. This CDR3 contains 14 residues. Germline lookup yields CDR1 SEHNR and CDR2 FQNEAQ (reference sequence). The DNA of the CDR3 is TGTGCCAGCAGCCAGGGGGACAGAATCTATGGCTACACCTTC. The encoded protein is CASSQGDRIYGYTF.

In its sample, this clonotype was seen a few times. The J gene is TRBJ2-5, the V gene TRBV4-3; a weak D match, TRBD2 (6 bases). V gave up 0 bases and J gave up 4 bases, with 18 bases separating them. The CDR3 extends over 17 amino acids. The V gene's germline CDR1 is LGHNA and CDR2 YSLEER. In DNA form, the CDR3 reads TGCGCCAGCAGCCAAGATGGGGGTACGGGAGTTCTAGAGACCCAGTACTTC. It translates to CASSQDGGTGVLETQYF.

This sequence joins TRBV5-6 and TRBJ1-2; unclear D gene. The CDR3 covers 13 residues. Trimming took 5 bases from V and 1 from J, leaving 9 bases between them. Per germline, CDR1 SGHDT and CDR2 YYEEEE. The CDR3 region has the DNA TGTGCCAGCAGTCCGGGTCTTAACTATGGCTACACCTTC. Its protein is CASSPGLNYGYTF.

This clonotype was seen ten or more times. The CDR3 reads CASSYVWASNQPQHF. The CDR3 bases are TGTGCCAGCAGTTACGTTTGGGCTAGCAATCAGCCCCAGCATTTT. This chain connects TRBV6-2 or TRBV6-3 to TRBJ1-5; D is undetermined. Germline loops: CDR1 MNHEY, CDR2 SVGEGT. The CDR3 is made up of 15 amino acids. Between the trimmed V and J ends, which lost 2 bases and 0 bases, there was a span of 8 bases.

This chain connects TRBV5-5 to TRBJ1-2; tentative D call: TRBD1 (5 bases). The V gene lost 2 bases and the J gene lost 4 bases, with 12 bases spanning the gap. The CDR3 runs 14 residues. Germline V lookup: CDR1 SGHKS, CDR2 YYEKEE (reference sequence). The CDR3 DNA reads TGTGCCAGCAGCTTTCGCGACAGTACCTATGGCTACACCTTC. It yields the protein CASSFRDSTYGYTF.

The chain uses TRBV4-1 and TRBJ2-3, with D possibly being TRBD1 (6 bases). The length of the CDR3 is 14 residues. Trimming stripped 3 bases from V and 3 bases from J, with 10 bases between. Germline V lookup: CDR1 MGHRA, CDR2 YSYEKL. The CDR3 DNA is TGCGCCAGCAGCCAGGAAACAGGGACAGATACGCAGTATTTT. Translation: CASSQETGTDTQYF.

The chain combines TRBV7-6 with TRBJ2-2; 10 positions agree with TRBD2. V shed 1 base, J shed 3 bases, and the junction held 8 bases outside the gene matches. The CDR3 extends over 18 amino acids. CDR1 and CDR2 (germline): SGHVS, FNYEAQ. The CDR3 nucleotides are TGTGCCAGCAGCTTAGGAGCGGCTAGCGGGGGTTACACCGGGGAGCTGTTTTTT. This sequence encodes CASSLGAASGGYTGELFF. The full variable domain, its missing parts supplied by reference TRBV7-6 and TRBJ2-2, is GAGVSQSPRYKVTKRGQDVALRCDPISGHVSLYWYRQALGQGPEFLTYFNYEAQQDKSGLPNDRFSAERPEGSISTLTIQRTEQRDSAMYRCASSLGAASGGYTGELFFGEGSRLTVL.

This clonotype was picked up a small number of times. The CDR3 loop reads CASSPGQGSDIQYF. The CDR3 DNA reads as TGTGCCAGCAGCCCCGGACAGGGGTCGGACATTCAGTACTTC. The V and J genes are TRBV7-2 and TRBJ2-4; TRBD1 aligns across 9 bases. Germline CDR1 and CDR2: SGHTA and FQGNSA. CDR3 length: 14 amino acids. Trimming at V came to 5 bases and at J to 8 bases, leaving 7 bases not matched to a gene.

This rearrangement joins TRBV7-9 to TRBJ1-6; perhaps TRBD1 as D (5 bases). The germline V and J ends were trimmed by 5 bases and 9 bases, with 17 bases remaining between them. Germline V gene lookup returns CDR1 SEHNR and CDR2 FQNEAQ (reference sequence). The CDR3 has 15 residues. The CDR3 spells CASSKWDGASSPLHF. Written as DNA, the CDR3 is TGTGCCAGCAGCAAATGGGACGGCGCGTCTTCACCCCTCCACTTT. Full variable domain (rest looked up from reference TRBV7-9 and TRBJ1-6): DTGVSQNPRHKITKRGQNVTFRCDPISEHNRLYWYRQTLGQGPEFLTYFQNEAQLEKSRLLSDRFSAERPKGSFSTLEIQRTEQGDSAMYLCASSKWDGASSPLHFGNGTRLTVT.

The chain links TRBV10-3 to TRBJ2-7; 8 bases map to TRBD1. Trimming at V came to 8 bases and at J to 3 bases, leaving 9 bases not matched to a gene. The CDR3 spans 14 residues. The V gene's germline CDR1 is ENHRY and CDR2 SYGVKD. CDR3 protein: CAIAGQGSGYEQYF. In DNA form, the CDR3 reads TGTGCCATCGCCGGACAGGGTTCAGGCTACGAGCAGTACTTC.

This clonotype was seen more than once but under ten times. For the CDR3, the DNA is TGCGCCAGCAGCCGCGTGAGGAACAGGGGATATGGCTACACCTTC. Translation: CASSRVRNRGYGYTF. V usage is TRBV4-3 and J usage is TRBJ1-2; TRBD1 agrees at 7 bases. The J segment lost 5 bases and the V segment lost 4 bases, leaving 10 bases of the junction unmatched. The CDR3 is made up of 15 amino acids. The germline V gene encodes CDR1 LGHNA and CDR2 YSLEER.

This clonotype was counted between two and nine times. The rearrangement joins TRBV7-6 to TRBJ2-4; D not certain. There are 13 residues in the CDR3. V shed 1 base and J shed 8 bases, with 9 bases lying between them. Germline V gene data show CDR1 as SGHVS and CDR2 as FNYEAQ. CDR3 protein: CASSLEMWDIQYF. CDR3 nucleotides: TGTGCCAGCAGCTTAGAAATGTGGGACATTCAGTACTTC.

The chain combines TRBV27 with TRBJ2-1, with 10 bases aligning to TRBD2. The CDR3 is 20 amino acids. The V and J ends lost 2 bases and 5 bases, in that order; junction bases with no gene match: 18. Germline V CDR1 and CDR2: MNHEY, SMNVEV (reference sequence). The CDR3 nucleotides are TGTGCCAGCAGTTTAAGAGCGTTAGTGTGGGGTCTAGCGGGGGACAATGAGCAGTTCTTC. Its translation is CASSLRALVWGLAGDNEQFF.

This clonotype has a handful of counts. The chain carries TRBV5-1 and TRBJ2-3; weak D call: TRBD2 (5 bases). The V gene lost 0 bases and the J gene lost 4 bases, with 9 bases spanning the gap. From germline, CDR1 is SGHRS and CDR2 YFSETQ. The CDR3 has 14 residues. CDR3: CASSLGEQADTQYF. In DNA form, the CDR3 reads TGCGCCAGCAGCTTGGGGGAGCAGGCAGATACGCAGTATTTT.

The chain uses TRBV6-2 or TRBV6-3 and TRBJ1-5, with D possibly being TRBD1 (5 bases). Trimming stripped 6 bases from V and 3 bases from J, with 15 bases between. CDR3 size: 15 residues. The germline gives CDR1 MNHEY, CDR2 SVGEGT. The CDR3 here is CASRGTGGSNQPQHF. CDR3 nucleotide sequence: TGTGCCAGCAGGGGAACCGGGGGTTCCAATCAGCCCCAGCATTTT.

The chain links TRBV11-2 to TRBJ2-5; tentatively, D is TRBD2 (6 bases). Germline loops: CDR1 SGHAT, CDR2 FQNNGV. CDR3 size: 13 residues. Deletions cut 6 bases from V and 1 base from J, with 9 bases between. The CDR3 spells CASRQTSQETQYF. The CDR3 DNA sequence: TGTGCCAGCAGGCAGACTAGCCAAGAGACCCAGTACTTC. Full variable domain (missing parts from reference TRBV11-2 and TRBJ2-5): EAGVAQSPRYKIIEKRQSVAFWCNPISGHATLYWYQQILGQGPKLLIQFQNNGVVDDSQLPKDRFSAERLKGVDSTLKIQPAKLEDSAVYLCASRQTSQETQYFGPGTRLLVL.

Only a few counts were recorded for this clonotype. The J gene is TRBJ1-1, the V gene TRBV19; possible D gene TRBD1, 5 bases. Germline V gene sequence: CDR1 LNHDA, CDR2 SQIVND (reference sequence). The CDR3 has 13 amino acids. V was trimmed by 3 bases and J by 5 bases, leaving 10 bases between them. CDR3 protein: CASSIQGRTEAFF. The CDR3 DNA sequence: TGTGCCAGTAGTATCCAGGGTAGGACTGAAGCTTTCTTT.

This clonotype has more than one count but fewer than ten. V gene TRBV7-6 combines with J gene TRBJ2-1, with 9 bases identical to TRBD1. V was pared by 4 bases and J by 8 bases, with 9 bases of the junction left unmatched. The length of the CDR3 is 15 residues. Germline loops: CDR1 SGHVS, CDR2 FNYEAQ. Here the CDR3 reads CASSSTGDRGYEQFF. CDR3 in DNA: TGTGCCAGCAGCTCCACCGGCGACAGGGGGTATGAGCAGTTCTTC.

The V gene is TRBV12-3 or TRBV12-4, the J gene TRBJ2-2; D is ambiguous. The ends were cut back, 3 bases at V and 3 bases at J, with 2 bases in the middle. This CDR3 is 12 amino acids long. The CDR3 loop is CASSFDTGELFF. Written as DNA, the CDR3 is TGTGCCAGCAGTTTTGACACCGGGGAGCTGTTTTTT.

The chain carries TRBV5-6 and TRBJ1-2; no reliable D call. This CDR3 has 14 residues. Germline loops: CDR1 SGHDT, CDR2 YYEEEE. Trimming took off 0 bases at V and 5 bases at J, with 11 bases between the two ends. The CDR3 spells CASSLVGELYGYTF. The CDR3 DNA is TGTGCCAGCAGCTTGGTGGGAGAGCTATATGGCTACACCTTC.

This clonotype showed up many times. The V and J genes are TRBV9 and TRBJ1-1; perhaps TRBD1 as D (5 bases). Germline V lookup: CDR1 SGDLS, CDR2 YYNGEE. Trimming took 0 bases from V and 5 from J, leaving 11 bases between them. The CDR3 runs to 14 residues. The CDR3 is CASSVDLRGTEAFF. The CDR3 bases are TGTGCCAGCAGCGTAGATCTCCGGGGGACTGAAGCTTTCTTT.

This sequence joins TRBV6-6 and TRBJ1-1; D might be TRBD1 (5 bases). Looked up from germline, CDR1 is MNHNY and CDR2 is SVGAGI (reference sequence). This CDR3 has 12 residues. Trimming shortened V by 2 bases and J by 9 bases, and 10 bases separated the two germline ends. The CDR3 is CASSYMGPKAFF. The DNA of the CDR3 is TGTGCCAGCAGTTACATGGGACCTAAAGCTTTCTTT.